This passage covers 29 T cell receptor beta chains from one sample sequenced in a study of shared clonotypes between healthy human individuals. Libraries were prepared by immunoSEQ multiplex PCR; TCRdb keeps only in-frame clonotypes and omits some of them. The sample records under 1,100,000 clones, about 84% being singletons. Sequencing input: memory CD4+ T cells from PBMCs. Subset specified: CD45RA-negative fraction. The receptor set was obtained from a man younger than 30 in good health. Some clones in this sample may be carry-over from other donors' samples.

This clone was counted a few times. The chain recombines TRBV5-1 with TRBJ2-2; 10 nucleotides align to TRBD1. The junction had 5 bases not matched to a gene; V was cut back by 6 bases and J by 3 bases. CDR1 and CDR2 (germline): SGHRS, YFSETQ. CDR3 length equals 15 residues. CDR3 region: CASTETGGYTGELFF. The DNA for the CDR3 is TGCGCCAGCACCGAGACAGGGGGCTACACCGGGGAGCTGTTTTTT.

In nucleotides, the CDR3 is TGTGCCAGCAGTGTAGACAGGGCGGGGGAAAAACTGTTTTTT. Protein product: CASSVDRAGEKLFF. This chain links TRBV25-1 with TRBJ1-4; 7 nucleotides align to TRBD1. The V gene's germline CDR1 is MGHDK and CDR2 SYGVNS. After removal of 4 bases from V and 8 bases from J, the junction contained 7 bases not matched to a gene. This CDR3 is 14 amino acids long.

The chain carries TRBV7-2 and TRBJ2-2; D is perhaps TRBD2 (5 bases). The CDR3 spans 16 residues. V was shortened by 4 bases and J by 8 bases, with 20 bases between the two germline ends. Germline loops: CDR1 SGHTA, CDR2 FQGNSA. CDR3 in amino acids: CASSSPTNHPGGELFF. The CDR3 bases are TGTGCCAGCAGCTCCCCCACCAACCACCCGGGAGGGGAGCTGTTTTTT.

Of note for this clone: At the DNA level, this CDR3 is encoded by other sequences in the same sample as well. The V call is TRBV7-6, the J call TRBJ2-1; no clear D gene. The CDR3 is 13 amino acids. Trimming took off 3 bases at V and 0 bases at J, with 3 bases between the two ends. Germline CDR1 SGHVS, CDR2 FNYEAQ. The CDR3, as DNA: TGTGCCAGCAGCTTGGACTCCTACAATGAGCAGTTCTTC. This encodes CASSLDSYNEQFF.

CDR3 region: CASSSFTREENNEQFF. CDR3 DNA sequence: TGCGCCAGCAGCTCCTTTACTAGGGAGGAGAACAATGAGCAGTTCTTC. The chain employs TRBV5-1 and TRBJ2-1; D is perhaps TRBD2 (6 bases). In germline, CDR1 is SGHRS, CDR2 YFSETQ. The V end lost 3 bases, the J end lost 5 bases, and 18 bases lay between the germline ends. This CDR3 comprises 16 residues.

The V and J genes are TRBV20-1 and TRBJ2-3; D gene unclear. The germline V gene encodes CDR1 DFQATT and CDR2 SNEGSKA (reference sequence). Trimming stripped 5 bases from V and 4 bases from J, with 7 bases between. The CDR3 consists of 11 residues. The CDR3 region is CSAQTPDTQYF. In DNA form, the CDR3 reads TGCAGTGCTCAGACACCAGATACGCAGTATTTT.

V and J are TRBV4-3 and TRBJ1-1, with D hard to call. From germline, CDR1 is LGHNA and CDR2 YSLEER. The CDR3 contains 17 residues. Trimming took off 0 bases at V and 0 bases at J, with 14 bases between the two ends. The DNA of the CDR3 is TGCGCCAGCAGCCAAGATAAGGTGGCAGGCTTGAACACTGAAGCTTTCTTT. Amino acids: CASSQDKVAGLNTEAFF.

The chain recombines TRBV29-1 with TRBJ2-5, with D unresolved. CDR1 SQVTM and CDR2 ANQGSEA come from the germline V gene. The V and J ends lost 4 bases and 4 bases respectively, with 10 bases between them. This CDR3 is 12 amino acids long. The CDR3 here is CSVVSDRETQYF. The CDR3 DNA sequence: TGCAGCGTTGTGTCCGACCGAGAGACCCAGTACTTC.

V usage is TRBV28 and J usage is TRBJ2-7; D could derive from TRBD1 or TRBD2 (5 bases each). Between the trimmed V and J ends, which lost 6 bases and 3 bases, there was a span of 21 bases. Germline values: CDR1 MDHEN, CDR2 SYDVKM. The CDR3 runs 16 residues. The CDR3 nucleotides are TGTGCCAGCAGCCCCACGGGGTGGGACGGGTACTACGAGCAGTACTTC. This translates into CASSPTGWDGYYEQYF.

The gene calls are TRBV28 and TRBJ1-3, with 8 bases fitting TRBD1. Germline trimming cut 7 bases from V and 2 bases from J; bases unmatched to any gene: 7. The CDR3 totals 15 residues. CDR1 is MDHEN and CDR2 is SYDVKM in the germline V gene. The CDR3 loop is CASTEWTGPGNTIYF. For the CDR3, the DNA is TGTGCCAGCACCGAATGGACAGGGCCTGGAAACACCATATATTTT.

The chain has TRBV5-1 and TRBJ2-6, with a weak D call TRBD1 (5 bases). Germline V lookup: CDR1 SGHRS, CDR2 YFSETQ. The CDR3 totals 19 residues. The V gene lost 3 bases and the J gene lost 0 bases, with 19 bases spanning the gap. CDR3 protein: CASSSPLGQLYSGANVLTF. CDR3 coding DNA: TGCGCCAGCAGCTCCCCCCTCGGACAATTATACTCTGGGGCCAACGTCCTGACTTTC.

This clone was seen repeatedly, ten times or more. This chain joins TRBV27 and TRBJ2-7, with 7 nucleotides matching TRBD2. The J segment lost 3 bases and the V segment lost 8 bases, leaving 7 bases of the junction unmatched. The CDR3 has 13 amino acids. CDR1 and CDR2 (germline): MNHEY, SMNVEV (reference sequence). The CDR3 loop reads CASGAGAFYEQYF. CDR3 nucleotide sequence: TGTGCCAGCGGTGCGGGAGCTTTCTACGAGCAGTACTTC.

As regards this clone: The sample holds other DNA sequences that translate to the same CDR3. The J gene is TRBJ2-1, the V gene TRBV9; possibly TRBD1 for D (6 bases). Between the trimmed V and J ends, which lost 4 bases and 0 bases, there was a span of 11 bases. Germline assignment: CDR1 SGDLS and CDR2 YYNGEE. CDR3 length: 15 residues. In DNA form, the CDR3 reads TGTGCCAGCAGCTTGACAGGTAGCTCCTACAATGAGCAGTTCTTC. Its protein is CASSLTGSSYNEQFF.

J is TRBJ2-3 and V is TRBV11-3, with 9 bases that match TRBD2. From germline, CDR1 is SGHNT and CDR2 YENEEA. The V segment lost 4 bases and the J segment 3 bases; nucleotides outside the gene matches: 8. The CDR3 is made up of 16 amino acids. The CDR3 DNA is TGTGCCAGCAGCTCCAAGCGGGAGGCGTGGACAGATACGCAGTATTTT. Translating gives CASSSKREAWTDTQYF.

The count of this clone is one. This chain connects TRBV9 to TRBJ1-1, with no clear D. Germline-derived CDR1 and CDR2 are SGDLS and YYNGEE. V was pared by 2 bases and J by 1 base, with 9 bases between. The length of the CDR3 is 14 residues. As DNA, the CDR3 is TGTGCCAGCAGCGTCGACACCTGGAACACTGAAGCTTTCTTT. Amino acids: CASSVDTWNTEAFF.

The chain couples TRBV5-1 to TRBJ2-7; no firm D call. V was trimmed by 0 bases and J by 2 bases, leaving 9 bases between them. The germline CDR1 and CDR2 sequences are SGHRS and YFSETQ. This CDR3 contains 14 residues. CDR3 protein: CASSLVGAPYEQYF. CDR3 DNA: TGCGCCAGCAGCTTGGTTGGAGCACCCTACGAGCAGTACTTC. Drawing the rest from reference TRBV5-1 and TRBJ2-7, the complete variable domain is KAGVTQTPRYLIKTRGQQVTLSCSPISGHRSVSWYQQTPGQGLQFLFEYFSETQRNKGNFPGRFSGRQFSNSRSEMNVSTLELGDSALYLCASSLVGAPYEQYFGPGTRLTVT.

This clone was counted many times. The rearrangement joins TRBV30 to TRBJ1-2; no firm D call. Deletions cut 2 bases from V and 7 bases from J, with 14 bases between. Germline V gives CDR1 GTSNPN, CDR2 SVGIG (reference sequence). The CDR3 has 13 amino acids. CDR3 sequence reads: CAWSFRAASGYTF. The CDR3 DNA is TGTGCCTGGAGTTTCCGGGCAGCGAGTGGCTACACCTTC.

CDR3 in amino acids: CASSPRQSLNTEAFF. The CDR3 DNA sequence: TGTGCCAGCAGCCCAAGACAGAGTTTGAACACTGAAGCTTTCTTT. V and J are TRBV4-2 and TRBJ1-1; possible D gene TRBD1, 5 bases. Germline CDR1 LGHNA, CDR2 YNFKEQ. Trimming took off 4 bases at V and 0 bases at J, with 12 bases between the two ends. The CDR3 consists of 15 residues.

The chain links TRBV18 to TRBJ1-3; D uncertain. CDR3 length: 17 residues. Trimming stripped 0 bases from V and 0 bases from J, with 12 bases between. Per germline, CDR1 KGHSH and CDR2 LQKENI. The chain's CDR3 is CASSPPSRGASGNTIYF. Here the CDR3 DNA reads TGTGCCAGCTCACCACCTTCACGGGGTGCCTCTGGAAACACCATATATTTT.

This clone was picked up a small number of times. The chain is built from TRBV15 and TRBJ1-1; weak D call: TRBD1 (5 bases). The CDR3 is made up of 14 amino acids. The V end was cut by 0 bases, the J end by 8 bases, with 13 bases between. Germline V gene data show CDR1 as LNHNV and CDR2 as YYDKDF (reference sequence). CDR3 nucleotide sequence: TGTGCCACCAGCAGAGATGTTAGGGGTGGAGAAGCTTTCTTT. Residues: CATSRDVRGGEAFF.

Turning to this clone: A much larger clonotype is one base distant, so this may be a read error. Other nucleotide sequences from this sample produce the same CDR3. The CDR3 is CASSLETDTQYF. CDR3 bases: TGTGCCAGCAGCTTAGAAACAGATACGCAGTATTTT. The chain joins TRBV28 to TRBJ2-3; D ambiguous. Germline CDR1 and CDR2: MDHEN and SYDVKM. The CDR3 runs 12 residues. Trimming shortened V by 6 bases and J by 3 bases, and 7 bases separated the two germline ends.

This chain uses TRBV23-1 with TRBJ2-5, with 7 bases that match TRBD2. TRBV23-1 is an ORF for which the function is uncertain. Trimming at V came to 5 bases and at J to 1 base, leaving 10 bases not matched to a gene. The CDR3 has 16 residues. The CDR3 sequence is CASSIGASGIQETQYF. CDR3 bases: TGCGCCAGCAGTATTGGGGCTAGCGGTATCCAAGAGACCCAGTACTTC.

The rearrangement links TRBV7-2 to TRBJ2-2; D may be TRBD2 (5 bases). Germline values: CDR1 SGHTA, CDR2 FQGNSA. The CDR3 contains 16 residues. Trimming removed 6 bases from V and 0 bases from J, with 14 bases in between. CDR3 in DNA: TGTGCCAGCAGTCTCCTGGGAGCCCCGAACACCGGGGAGCTGTTTTTT. Translated, it gives CASSLLGAPNTGELFF.

This chain links TRBV7-2 with TRBJ2-7; D might be TRBD2 (7 bases). Germline CDR1 and CDR2: SGHTA and FQGNSA. V lost 5 bases, J lost 9 bases, and 17 bases lay in between. The CDR3 has 13 amino acids. CDR3 coding DNA: TGTGCCAGCAGCCCCCAGAGGGAGGGGGGGCAGTACTTC. Its translation: CASSPQREGGQYF.

CDR3 in amino acids: CASSVSQPQHF. The CDR3 nucleotides are TGTGCCAGCAGTGTGAGTCAGCCCCAGCATTTT. J is TRBJ1-5 and V is TRBV6-1; D gene unclear. The V gene's germline CDR1 is MNHNS and CDR2 SASEGT. The CDR3 contains 11 residues. The V end was cut by 4 bases, the J end by 6 bases, with 4 bases between.

The rearrangement uses TRBV7-2 and TRBJ2-7; TRBD2 matches at 11 bases. This CDR3 contains 16 residues. CDR1 SGHTA and CDR2 FQGNSA come from the germline V gene. V lost 5 bases, J lost 2 bases, and 8 bases stayed unmatched. CDR3 residues: CASSPQTSGVPYEQYF. The CDR3 coding sequence is TGTGCCAGCAGCCCACAGACTAGCGGGGTACCCTACGAGCAGTACTTC.

The chain has TRBV19 and TRBJ2-5, with 12 bases fitting TRBD2. The V and J ends lost 6 bases and 4 bases, in that order; junction bases with no gene match: 6. This CDR3 spans 15 amino acids. Germline V gene sequence: CDR1 LNHDA, CDR2 SQIVND (reference sequence). The CDR3 loop is CASSPLAGGGETQYF. CDR3 in DNA: TGTGCCAGTAGCCCACTAGCGGGAGGAGGAGAGACCCAGTACTTC.

The chain has TRBV28 and TRBJ2-2; no clear D. The V end lost 4 bases, the J end lost 6 bases, and 6 bases lay between the germline ends. This CDR3 is built from 12 residues. CDR1 is MDHEN, CDR2 SYDVKM, per germline. The CDR3 sequence is CASSWGAGELFF. The CDR3 coding sequence is TGTGCCAGCAGTTGGGGTGCCGGGGAGCTGTTTTTT.

CDR3 loop: CASSPSGYIRDEQYF. In DNA form, the CDR3 reads TGTGCCAGCAGTCCATCCGGCTACATAAGGGACGAGCAGTACTTC. J is TRBJ2-7 and V is TRBV28; D ambiguous. CDR1 and CDR2 (germline): MDHEN, SYDVKM. The length of the CDR3 is 15 residues. V dropped 5 bases and J dropped 5 bases, with 19 bases sitting between them.